Listed below are T cell receptor beta chains from one sample, sequenced in a study of blood T cell repertoires in COVID-19. Data came from immunoSEQ multiplex PCR; TCRdb stores just in-frame clones and leaves some out. Of under 200,000 clones listed, around 86% were seen once; the top ten hold roughly 8.2%. The specimen sequenced was peripheral blood. The source is a man aged 55 to 70 with acute or convalescent COVID-19. The CDR3 runs from the conserved cysteine through the conserved F or W. The D gene is left open where the match is weak. Size tells how often a clone was seen (once, few, many) or the class of an expanded clone, and some rows leave it out.

clone size	J gene	V gene	D gene	CDR3 protein	CDR3 DNA
few	TRBJ2-3	TRBV7-8	TRBD1	CASSLAPGQGPDTQYF	TGTGCCAGCAGCTTAGCCCCGGGACAGGGACCAGATACGCAGTATTTT
-	TRBJ2-7	TRBV29-1	TRBD2	CSVVGGGSNFYEQYF	TGCAGCGTTGTGGGCGGCGGGAGTAACTTCTACGAGCAGTACTTC
few	TRBJ2-3	TRBV18	-	CASSPAGGDTQYF	TGTGCCAGCTCACCAGCGGGTGGAGATACGCAGTATTTT
-	TRBJ1-4	TRBV6-1	TRBD1	CASSEGGTGEKLFF	TGTGCCAGCAGTGAAGGCGGGACAGGTGAAAAACTGTTTTTT
-	TRBJ1-5	TRBV6-6	-	CASSYSSSNQPQHF	TGTGCCAGCAGTTACTCGAGTAGCAATCAGCCCCAGCATTTT
-	TRBJ2-1	TRBV20-1	TRBD2	CSASRLAGSNEQFF	TGCAGTGCTAGTCGACTAGCGGGGAGCAATGAGCAGTTCTTC
-	TRBJ1-1	TRBV21-1	-	CARRGGIGAEAFF	TGTGCCAGGCGGGGGGGTATAGGGGCTGAAGCTTTCTTT
-	TRBJ1-2	TRBV29-1	TRBD1	CSVNVNLGQGYGYTF	TGCAGCGTCAACGTGAACTTGGGACAGGGTTATGGCTACACCTTC
-	TRBJ2-5	TRBV28	-	CASSFTGLIGETQYF	TGTGCCAGCAGTTTCACCGGACTAATCGGAGAGACCCAGTACTTC
-	TRBJ1-3	TRBV9	TRBD1	CASSVDRGRDTIYF	TGTGCCAGCAGCGTCGACAGGGGGCGAGACACCATATATTTT
-	TRBJ1-5	TRBV28	-	CASSLTPGVVRNQPQHF	TGTGCCAGCAGTTTAACCCCAGGGGTGGTACGCAATCAGCCCCAGCATTTT
-	TRBJ2-3	TRBV9	TRBD2	CASSVVGGRPGDTQYF	TGTGCCAGCAGCGTAGTAGGCGGGAGGCCTGGAGATACGCAGTATTTT
-	TRBJ1-2	TRBV6-5	-	CASRTFTGNYGYTF	TGTGCCAGCAGAACCTTCACAGGGAACTATGGCTACACCTTC
-	TRBJ1-3	TRBV9	-	CASSGEPGNTIYF	TGTGCCAGCAGTGGGGAGCCTGGAAACACCATATATTTT
-	TRBJ1-1	TRBV18	TRBD1	CASSPPGQGLLGTEAFF	TGTGCCAGCTCACCACCGGGACAGGGCTTGTTGGGCACTGAAGCTTTCTTT
-	TRBJ2-1	TRBV10-3	TRBD2	CAISPTSGGYNEQFF	TGTGCCATCAGTCCGACTAGCGGGGGTTACAATGAGCAGTTCTTC
-	TRBJ2-5	TRBV6-5	-	CASSYNRGMETQYF	TGTGCCAGCAGTTACAATAGGGGGATGGAGACCCAGTACTTC
few	TRBJ2-7	TRBV7-2	TRBD2	CASSSASGRSYEQYF	TGTGCCAGCAGCTCCGCTAGCGGGAGAAGCTACGAGCAGTACTTC
-	TRBJ1-2	TRBV28	-	CASSRRQTNYGYTF	TGTGCCAGCAGTCGGCGACAGACTAACTATGGCTACACCTTC
few	TRBJ1-5	TRBV30	-	CAWSVGDNQPQHF	TGTGCCTGGAGTGTCGGGGACAATCAGCCCCAGCATTTT
-	TRBJ2-7	TRBV28	TRBD2	CASSSGRSPKRRYEQYF	TGTGCCAGCAGTAGCGGGAGGTCCCCCAAACGAAGGTACGAGCAGTACTTC
once	TRBJ1-1	TRBV11-3	TRBD1	CASSDPGTGDVITEAFF	TGTGCCAGCAGTGACCCCGGGACAGGGGATGTTATCACTGAAGCTTTCTTT
-	TRBJ2-2	TRBV28	-	CASKTDTGELFF	TGTGCCAGCAAGACAGACACCGGGGAGCTGTTTTTT
-	TRBJ1-6	TRBV28	-	CASRLPGTGTNSPLHF	TGTGCCAGCAGACTCCCCGGAACAGGGACCAATTCACCCCTCCACTTT
-	TRBJ2-7	TRBV9	TRBD2	CASSPPGGRNEQYF	TGTGCCAGCAGCCCACCTGGCGGGAGAAACGAGCAGTACTTC
-	TRBJ2-7	TRBV28	TRBD2	CASSPGGEDSHEQYF	TGTGCCAGCAGCCCCGGGGGGGAGGATTCCCACGAGCAGTACTTC
-	TRBJ2-2	TRBV10-3	-	CAISERENTGELFF	TGTGCCATCAGTGAGCGGGAGAACACCGGGGAGCTGTTTTTT
-	TRBJ1-2	TRBV7-2	-	CASSPQGSYGYTF	TGTGCCAGCAGTCCTCAGGGGTCCTATGGCTACACCTTC
-	TRBJ2-1	TRBV9	TRBD2	CASSVVGLLYNEQFF	TGTGCCAGCAGCGTAGTGGGACTACTATACAATGAGCAGTTCTTC
-	TRBJ2-7	TRBV19	TRBD1	CASSSRDRSPEQYF	TGTGCCAGTAGTAGTCGGGACAGGTCCCCCGAGCAGTACTTC
-	TRBJ2-1	TRBV9	-	CASSVDLYGGSYNEQFF	TGTGCCAGCAGCGTAGATTTGTATGGCGGCTCCTACAATGAGCAGTTCTTC
-	TRBJ2-3	TRBV24-1	TRBD1	CATSAGTADTQYF	TGTGCCACCAGTGCCGGGACAGCGGATACGCAGTATTTT
-	TRBJ1-6	TRBV2	-	CASRGVGGSPLHF	TGTGCCAGCAGGGGTGTTGGGGGGTCACCCCTCCACTTT
-	TRBJ2-6	TRBV7-8	-	CASSLTLDKANVLTF	TGTGCCAGCAGCTTAACCCTGGACAAGGCCAACGTCCTGACTTTC
-	TRBJ2-2	TRBV9	TRBD2	CASSVASGSAGELFF	TGTGCCAGCAGCGTAGCCAGCGGGAGCGCCGGGGAGCTGTTTTTT
-	TRBJ2-7	TRBV10-3	TRBD2	CAIQTSNSGRAAEQYF	TGTGCCATCCAGACCTCAAATAGCGGGAGGGCCGCCGAGCAGTACTTC
-	TRBJ1-1	TRBV7-9	-	CASSYRVLTEAFF	TGTGCCAGCAGCTACCGCGTGTTGACTGAAGCTTTCTTT
-	TRBJ1-4	TRBV14	TRBD1	CASSLQGALSEKLFF	TGTGCCAGCAGCCTACAGGGGGCTTTGTCCGAAAAACTGTTTTTT
-	TRBJ2-7	TRBV13	-	CASSIRQRSYEQYF	TGTGCCAGCAGCATTAGGCAGCGAAGCTACGAGCAGTACTTC
-	TRBJ2-5	TRBV10-3	-	CAISAVGGETQYF	TGTGCCATCAGTGCCGTGGGGGGTGAGACCCAGTACTTC
-	TRBJ2-6	TRBV4-1	TRBD1	CASSLKGQLSGANVLTF	TGCGCCAGCAGCCTAAAGGGACAGCTCTCTGGGGCCAACGTCCTGACTTTC
-	TRBJ2-2	TRBV14	TRBD1	CASSGQGAGELFF	TGTGCCAGCAGCGGACAGGGGGCCGGGGAGCTGTTTTTT
-	TRBJ2-7	TRBV5-1	TRBD1	CASSTGGHPIYEQYF	TGCGCCAGCAGCACAGGGGGCCACCCTATCTACGAGCAGTACTTC